The clone carrying this T cell receptor beta chain was observed at least ten times. Its target is not known. These data originate in a study of human T cells and chemical hapten exposure. Findings and limits, study-wide: Compared with pre-sensitization or healthy control sets, expanded TCRs clustered more. DPC sensitization produced no change in TCRs with frequency above 1 in 1000.

The time point here: patch test 3, about 24 weeks after DPC sensitization. The treatment was: therapeutic diphenylcyclopropenone sensitization with weekly scalp DPC. The CDR3 has 16 amino acids. Germline CDR1 and CDR2: MDHEN and SYDVKM. V was pared by 6 bases and J by 13 bases, with 20 bases of the junction left unmatched. Library preparation tagged each individual cDNA molecule with a unique molecular identifier. TCRdb re-derived calls from the RACE reads in MiXCR, one entry per CDR3 protein. Found here are 210,000 or so distinct CDR3 sequences, under 25% of them singletons; the top ten hold 2% to 2.5%.

This sequence joins TRBV28 and TRBJ2-1; 8 bases match TRBD1. The material was whole blood, obtained in connection with sensitization to the hapten diphenylcyclopropenone (DPC). The sequence was collected from a woman in her thirties or forties with alopecia areata. Some clones in this sample may be carry-over from other donors' samples. The CDR3 DNA reads as TGTGCCAGCAGGTCGAACAGGGGGACAGGCCTCCCCTTACAGTTCTTC. This gives the protein CASRSNRGTGLPLQFF.